The 5 T cell receptor beta chains listed next were all sequenced from one sample in a study of T-cell reconstitution after alpha-beta-depleted transplantation in children. Unique molecular identifiers tagged the TCRbeta library. TCRdb called the PCR reads again in MiXCR, with one record for every CDR3 protein. The table includes some 500,000 distinct CDR3 sequences, 15% to 20% detected once. The material sequenced was PBMCs from the stem cell graft donor, taken from the stem cell graft. These receptors were taken from a human donor who donated a stem cell graft to a child with acute lymphoblastic leukemia.

With regard to this clonotype: The junction and the germline gene differ at one end; a read error may be behind it. The rearrangement links TRBV7-9 to TRBJ2-7; D perhaps matches TRBD1 (6 bases). CDR1 is SEHNR and CDR2 is FQNEAQ in the germline V gene (reference sequence). The CDR3 length is 10 residues. The CDR3: CASSPRTERF. The CDR3 DNA reads TGTGCCAGCAGCCCCCGGACAGAACGCTTC.

This clonotype has a handful of counts. The chain is built from TRBV19 and TRBJ2-3, with a tentative D call TRBD1 (5 bases). The V end lost 6 bases, the J end lost 0 bases, and 13 bases lay between the germline ends. The CDR3 is 15 amino acids. The germline V gene has CDR1 LNHDA and CDR2 SQIVND (reference sequence). CDR3 sequence: CASRDGAPSTDTQYF. Written as DNA, the CDR3 is TGTGCCAGTAGGGATGGGGCTCCTAGCACAGATACGCAGTATTTT.

This clonotype occurred many times. The chain uses TRBV20-1 and TRBJ2-5; a weak D match, TRBD2 (5 bases). Per the germline V gene, CDR1 is DFQATT and CDR2 is SNEGSKA (reference sequence). Trimming shortened V by 3 bases and J by 8 bases, and 10 bases separated the two germline ends. The CDR3 contains 11 residues. The CDR3 spells CSARDRETQYF. Here the CDR3 DNA reads TGCAGTGCTAGGGATCGGGAAACCCAGTACTTC.

This chain uses TRBV7-8 with TRBJ2-6; tentatively, D is TRBD2 (6 bases). V lost 5 bases and J lost 0, with 17 bases in between. Germline-derived CDR1 and CDR2 are SGHVS and FQNEAQ. CDR3 length: 18 residues. The CDR3 sequence is CASSPGGAQSSGANVLTF. In DNA, the CDR3 is TGTGCCAGCAGCCCAGGAGGGGCCCAGAGCTCTGGGGCCAACGTCCTGACTTTC. Supplemented by reference TRBV7-8 and TRBJ2-6, the full variable domain reads GAGVSQSPRYKVAKRGQDVALRCDPISGHVSLFWYQQALGQGPEFLTYFQNEAQLDKSGLPSDRFFAERPEGSVSTLKIQRTQQEDSAVYLCASSPGGAQSSGANVLTFGAGSRLTVL.

This clonotype showed up just a few times. V usage is TRBV7-6 and J usage is TRBJ2-2; 7 positions agree with TRBD2. The CDR3 is 15 residues long. Trimming took 5 bases from V and 7 from J; bases not matched to a gene: 10. Germline values: CDR1 SGHVS, CDR2 FNYEAQ. The CDR3 sequence: CASSPEGRDDGELFF. The DNA of the CDR3 is TGTGCCAGCAGCCCCGAGGGGAGGGATGACGGGGAGCTGTTTTTT.